These T cell receptor beta chains were read from a single sample in a study of T cells after yellow fever vaccination. Each CDR3 protein gets one entry after TCRdb re-called the 5' RACE reads with MiXCR. The sample contains a few hundred thousand distinct CDR3 sequences, approximately 6.8% of which appear only once. This sample comprised CD4+ T cells sorted from PBMCs, obtained on the day of the yellow fever booster vaccination. The source of these receptors is a young man who received the YFV17D yellow fever vaccine. The CDR3 runs from the conserved cysteine through the conserved F or W. The order of the fields is J gene, clone size, D gene, V gene, CDR3 protein, CDR3 DNA. The D gene is left open where the match is weak. Size is omitted from some rows. Given values are once, few, many or a class for expanded clones.

j_call: TRBJ2-1
clone_size: few
d_call: TRBD2
v_call: TRBV2
cdr3_aa: CASSGGTSGSSYNEQFF
cdr3_nt: TGTGCCAGCAGTGGGGGGACTAGCGGGAGCAGTTACAATGAGCAGTTCTTC

j_call: TRBJ1-5
clone_size: few
d_call: .
v_call: TRBV4-2
cdr3_aa: CASSREQGQPQHF
cdr3_nt: TGTGCCAGCAGCCGCGAACAGGGTCAGCCCCAGCATTTT

j_call: TRBJ2-7
clone_size: many
d_call: .
v_call: TRBV7-9
cdr3_aa: CASSLGASGSQYF
cdr3_nt: TGTGCCAGCAGCTTAGGCGCCAGCGGAAGTCAGTACTTC

j_call: TRBJ2-7
clone_size: few
d_call: .
v_call: TRBV20-1
cdr3_aa: CSANGVGNEQYF
cdr3_nt: TGCAGTGCTAACGGAGTCGGGAACGAGCAGTACTTC

j_call: TRBJ2-5
clone_size: few
d_call: .
v_call: TRBV10-1
cdr3_aa: CASSESTLITGQETQYF
cdr3_nt: TGCGCCAGCAGTGAGTCCACACTTATAACCGGGCAAGAGACCCAGTACTTC

j_call: TRBJ2-5
clone_size: many
d_call: .
v_call: TRBV24-1
cdr3_aa: CATSDFVETQYF
cdr3_nt: TGTGCCACCAGTGATTTTGTGGAGACCCAGTACTTC

j_call: TRBJ2-7
clone_size: .
d_call: .
v_call: TRBV30
cdr3_aa: CAWSGRKLLPEQYF
cdr3_nt: TGTGCCTGGAGTGGACGGAAACTACTACCCGAGCAGTACTTC

j_call: TRBJ2-5
clone_size: .
d_call: TRBD1
v_call: TRBV20-1
cdr3_aa: CSAREQTGGTQYF
cdr3_nt: TGCAGTGCTAGAGAACAGACAGGGGGGACCCAGTACTTC

j_call: TRBJ2-7
clone_size: many
d_call: .
v_call: TRBV19
cdr3_aa: CASSISPYEQYF
cdr3_nt: TGTGCCAGTAGTATAAGCCCATACGAGCAGTACTTC

j_call: TRBJ1-2
clone_size: .
d_call: .
v_call: TRBV3-1
cdr3_aa: CASSQDNTLYDGYTF
cdr3_nt: TGTGCCAGCAGCCAAGATAATACCCTCTATGATGGCTACACCTTC

j_call: TRBJ2-1
clone_size: .
d_call: .
v_call: TRBV12-5
cdr3_aa: CASGLGLGNDEQFF
cdr3_nt: TGTGCTAGTGGTTTGGGCCTAGGGAACGATGAGCAGTTCTTC

j_call: TRBJ2-1
clone_size: .
d_call: .
v_call: TRBV20-1
cdr3_aa: CSASGRGGALSYNEQFF
cdr3_nt: TGCAGTGCTAGCGGCAGGGGAGGCGCGCTTAGCTACAATGAGCAGTTCTTC

j_call: TRBJ2-2
clone_size: few
d_call: TRBD2
v_call: TRBV20-1
cdr3_aa: CSAPGTSGGELFF
cdr3_nt: TGCAGTGCTCCTGGGACTAGCGGCGGGGAGCTGTTTTTT

j_call: TRBJ2-7
clone_size: few
d_call: TRBD2
v_call: TRBV20-1
cdr3_aa: CSARGAGAYEQYF
cdr3_nt: TGCAGTGCTAGGGGCGCGGGAGCATACGAGCAGTACTTC

j_call: TRBJ2-5
clone_size: few
d_call: TRBD2
v_call: TRBV27
cdr3_aa: CATRIFKGLAGQETQYF
cdr3_nt: TGTGCCACCCGAATCTTTAAGGGACTAGCGGGGCAAGAGACCCAGTACTTC

j_call: TRBJ2-7
clone_size: few
d_call: TRBD2
v_call: TRBV20-1
cdr3_aa: CSARAGRPPYEQYF
cdr3_nt: TGCAGTGCTAGGGCCGGGAGGCCGCCCTACGAGCAGTACTTC

j_call: TRBJ2-1
clone_size: .
d_call: TRBD2
v_call: TRBV6-5
cdr3_aa: CASSYSIRGRAREQFF
cdr3_nt: TGTGCCAGCAGTTACTCGATTCGCGGGAGGGCCCGAGAGCAGTTCTTC

j_call: TRBJ2-6
clone_size: .
d_call: .
v_call: TRBV3-1
cdr3_aa: CASSRGRSSGANVLTF
cdr3_nt: TGTGCCAGCAGCCGCGGACGGTCCTCTGGGGCCAACGTCCTGACTTTC

j_call: TRBJ2-7
clone_size: .
d_call: .
v_call: TRBV20-1
cdr3_aa: CSARIPSTYEQYF
cdr3_nt: TGCAGTGCTAGGATCCCTTCCACCTACGAGCAGTACTTC

j_call: TRBJ2-3
clone_size: few
d_call: TRBD2
v_call: TRBV11-2
cdr3_aa: CASSLVRTSGTYTDTQYF
cdr3_nt: TGTGCCAGCAGCTTAGTAAGGACTAGCGGGACTTACACAGATACGCAGTATTTT

j_call: TRBJ2-7
clone_size: few
d_call: TRBD1
v_call: TRBV5-1
cdr3_aa: CASSSLGQVSYEQYF
cdr3_nt: TGCGCCAGCAGCTCCCTGGGACAGGTCTCCTACGAGCAGTACTTC

j_call: TRBJ2-1
clone_size: many
d_call: .
v_call: TRBV15
cdr3_aa: CATSRSAWDEQFF
cdr3_nt: TGTGCCACCAGCAGATCTGCGTGGGATGAGCAGTTCTTC

j_call: TRBJ2-7
clone_size: few
d_call: TRBD2
v_call: TRBV5-1
cdr3_aa: CASSTSGAYEQYF
cdr3_nt: TGCGCCAGCAGTACTAGCGGGGCCTACGAGCAGTACTTC

j_call: TRBJ2-2
clone_size: .
d_call: .
v_call: TRBV12-3/TRBV12-4
cdr3_aa: CASTTAGGNAGELFF
cdr3_nt: TGTGCCAGCACCACCGCCGGGGGTAACGCCGGGGAGCTGTTTTTT

j_call: TRBJ2-3
clone_size: many
d_call: .
v_call: TRBV7-9
cdr3_aa: CASSFWGSTDTQYF
cdr3_nt: TGTGCCAGCAGCTTTTGGGGGTCGACAGATACGCAGTATTTT

j_call: TRBJ2-2
clone_size: few
d_call: TRBD2
v_call: TRBV7-7
cdr3_aa: CASSLEGGGATGELFF
cdr3_nt: TGTGCCAGCAGCTTAGAAGGCGGGGGGGCCACCGGGGAGCTGTTTTTT

j_call: TRBJ2-1
clone_size: .
d_call: TRBD2
v_call: TRBV6-2/TRBV6-3
cdr3_aa: CASTSTSGGSYNEQFF
cdr3_nt: TGTGCCAGCACGTCTACTAGCGGGGGCTCCTACAATGAGCAGTTCTTC

j_call: TRBJ2-3
clone_size: many
d_call: .
v_call: TRBV28
cdr3_aa: CASSFPLGRDTQYF
cdr3_nt: TGTGCCAGCAGTTTTCCCCTAGGTCGAGATACGCAGTATTTT

j_call: TRBJ2-3
clone_size: many
d_call: TRBD2
v_call: TRBV10-3
cdr3_aa: CAISERGDYTDTQYF
cdr3_nt: TGTGCCATCAGTGAACGTGGGGACTACACAGATACGCAGTATTTT

j_call: TRBJ2-7
clone_size: many
d_call: .
v_call: TRBV6-2/TRBV6-3
cdr3_aa: CASSKPQDYEQYF
cdr3_nt: TGTGCCAGCAGTAAGCCCCAAGACTACGAGCAGTACTTC

j_call: TRBJ2-7
clone_size: many
d_call: TRBD2
v_call: TRBV15
cdr3_aa: CATSLRTSGREQYF
cdr3_nt: TGTGCCACCAGCCTACGGACTAGCGGGCGCGAGCAGTACTTC

j_call: TRBJ2-7
clone_size: many
d_call: .
v_call: TRBV7-2
cdr3_aa: CASSSREGYEQYF
cdr3_nt: TGTGCCAGCAGCTCCCGTGAGGGTTACGAGCAGTACTTC

j_call: TRBJ2-5
clone_size: many
d_call: .
v_call: TRBV7-2
cdr3_aa: CASSLGLAETQYF
cdr3_nt: TGTGCCAGCAGCTTGGGCCTAGCGGAGACCCAGTACTTC